Presented here are 27 T cell receptor beta chains from one specimen sequenced in a study of cytomegalovirus exposure and HLA in healthy donors. PCR employed 60 Vbeta and 13 Jbeta primers. Sequenced by immunoSEQ multiplex PCR; TCRdb stores in-frame clones only, minus some. This table has about 150,000 clones, approximately 80% appearing once. Sequencing was done on a sample of PBMCs. The receptors shown here come from a male donor in good health and CMV-seropositive.

The chain carries TRBV28 and TRBJ1-2; D uncertain. Germline V CDR1 and CDR2: MDHEN, SYDVKM. The CDR3 runs 12 residues. Between the trimmed V and J ends, which lost 7 bases and 5 bases, there was a span of 11 bases. CDR3 DNA: TGTGCCAGCAACGGGATAGTGTATGGCTACACCTTC. The encoded protein is CASNGIVYGYTF.

The chain recombines TRBV7-2 with TRBJ2-7; 11 bases agree with TRBD2. Germline trimming cut 4 bases from V and 4 bases from J; bases unmatched to any gene: 6. Germline V CDR1 and CDR2: SGHTA, FQGNSA. The CDR3 contains 15 residues. CDR3 bases: TGTGCCAGCAGCTCAACTAGCGGGGGTCGTTACGAGCAGTACTTC. It encodes CASSSTSGGRYEQYF. Together with reference TRBV7-2 and TRBJ2-7, the CDR3 gives the full variable domain: GAGVSQSPSNKVTEKGKDVELRCDPISGHTALYWYRQSLGQGLEFLIYFQGNSAPDKSGLPSDRFSAERTGGSVSTLTIQRTQQEDSAVYLCASSSTSGGRYEQYFGPGTRLTVT.

V gene TRBV7-9 combines with J gene TRBJ2-7; no clear D gene. Trimming shortened V by 6 bases and J by 4 bases, and 10 bases separated the two germline ends. The germline V gene encodes CDR1 SEHNR and CDR2 FQNEAQ (reference sequence). The CDR3 is 12 residues long. The CDR3 sequence: CASSHRWYEQYF. CDR3 coding DNA: TGTGCCAGCAGTCATAGATGGTACGAGCAGTACTTC.

This rearrangement joins TRBV7-8 to TRBJ1-2; D ambiguous. The ends were cut back, 5 bases at V and 1 base at J, with 5 bases in the middle. The germline V gene has CDR1 SGHVS and CDR2 FQNEAQ. There are 12 residues in the CDR3. In nucleotides, the CDR3 is TGTGCCAGCAGCGAACATAACTATGGCTACACCTTC. Its protein product is CASSEHNYGYTF.

Only a few counts were recorded for this clone. This sequence joins TRBV28 and TRBJ1-3; 10 bases fit TRBD1. There are 17 residues in the CDR3. V lost 6 bases, J lost 0 bases, and 8 bases stayed unmatched. From germline, CDR1 is MDHEN and CDR2 SYDVKM. CDR3: CASSPRTGGSSGNTIYF. CDR3 sequence (DNA): TGTGCCAGCAGCCCCCGGACAGGGGGAAGCTCTGGAAACACCATATATTTT. The entire variable domain, with the rest obtained from reference TRBV28 and TRBJ1-3, is as follows: DVKVTQSSRYLVKRTGEKVFLECVQDMDHENMFWYRQDPGLGLRLIYFSYDVKMKEKGDIPEGYSVSREKKERFSLILESASTNQTSMYLCASSPRTGGSSGNTIYFGEGSWLTVV.

This chain joins TRBV5-1 and TRBJ2-1, with 7 bases matching TRBD1. V gave up 0 bases and J gave up 6 bases; unmatched junction bases: 6. CDR1 SGHRS and CDR2 YFSETQ come from the germline V gene. This CDR3 contains 15 residues. The CDR3 DNA sequence: TGCGCCAGCAGCTTGGTATCCCGACAGGGCAATGAGCAGTTCTTC. Protein product: CASSLVSRQGNEQFF.

The chain employs TRBV7-3 and TRBJ1-2, with D unresolved. The CDR3 covers 14 residues. Looked up from germline, CDR1 is SGHTA and CDR2 is FQGTGA. V gave up 2 bases and J gave up 2 bases, with 9 bases separating them. The CDR3 loop reads CASSLGQLNYGYTF. The CDR3 DNA follows: TGTGCCAGCAGCTTAGGGCAGTTAAACTATGGCTACACCTTC.

V and J are TRBV2 and TRBJ1-2, with TRBD1 matching over 8 bases. Trimming removed 5 bases from V and 1 base from J; junction bases left unmatched: 3. This CDR3 contains 14 residues. CDR1 SNHLY and CDR2 FYNNEI come from the germline V gene. This CDR3 is CASSRDRNNYGYTF. CDR3 coding DNA: TGTGCCAGCAGTCGGGACAGGAATAACTATGGCTACACCTTC. The full variable domain, in which reference TRBV2 and TRBJ1-2 provide the parts outside the CDR3, is EPEVTQTPSHQVTQMGQEVILRCVPISNHLYFYWYRQILGQKVEFLVSFYNNEISEKSEIFDDQFSVERPDGSNFTLKIRSTKLEDSAMYFCASSRDRNNYGYTFGSGTRLTVV.

This clone was counted a single time. The chain couples TRBV9 to TRBJ2-7; 12 bases are shared with TRBD2. J lost 2 bases, V lost 2 bases, and 14 bases had no gene match. The V gene's germline CDR1 is SGDLS and CDR2 YYNGEE. The CDR3 is made up of 19 amino acids. The DNA for the CDR3 is TGTGCCAGCAGCGTTGGACTAGCGGGATCCAGAGCGGTGGCCTACGAGCAGTACTTC. This encodes CASSVGLAGSRAVAYEQYF.

The V and J genes are TRBV15 and TRBJ2-7, with 11 nucleotides matching TRBD2. The trim removed 3 bases at V and 6 bases at J, leaving 10 bases unmatched. This CDR3 has 16 amino acids. Germline loops: CDR1 LNHNV, CDR2 YYDKDF (reference sequence). CDR3 loop: CATSRGGIAGGLEQYF. The CDR3 coding sequence is TGTGCCACCAGCAGGGGGGGCATAGCGGGAGGGCTCGAGCAGTACTTC.

The chain links TRBV10-3 to TRBJ2-7, with 8 bases lining up with TRBD1. Germline values: CDR1 ENHRY, CDR2 SYGVKD. J gave up 1 base and V 3 bases, and 8 bases lay outside the gene matches. The CDR3 totals 16 residues. The CDR3 DNA is TGTGCCATCAGTGACGTCCTCCGGGACAGGTCCTACGAGCAGTACTTC. Translation gives CAISDVLRDRSYEQYF.

This chain uses TRBV30 with TRBJ1-1, with D perhaps matching TRBD1 (5 bases). CDR3 length: 12 amino acids. From germline, CDR1 is GTSNPN and CDR2 SVGIG (reference sequence). V was shortened by 1 base and J by 10 bases, with 13 bases between the two germline ends. CDR3 nucleotide sequence: TGTGCCTGGAGTGGCGGGGGGATCGTAGCTTTCTTT. Translated, it gives CAWSGGGIVAFF. Looking up the rest from reference TRBV30 and TRBJ1-1 gives the full variable domain: SQTIHQWPATLVQPVGSPLSLECTVEGTSNPNLYWYRQAAGRGLQLLFYSVGIGQISSEVPQNLSASRPQDRQFILSSKKLLLSDSGFYLCAWSGGGIVAFFGQGTRLTVV.

CDR3 sequence (DNA): TGTGCCAGCATAGGGTCAGGGCCAGCTGGCGAGCAGTACTTC. Its translation is CASIGSGPAGEQYF. This sequence joins TRBV2 and TRBJ2-7; D possibly corresponds to TRBD1 (5 bases). Trimming removed 7 bases at V and 6 bases at J, with 19 bases between. There are 14 residues in the CDR3. In germline, CDR1 is SNHLY, CDR2 FYNNEI.

A note on this clone: Within the sample, other DNA sequences also encode this same CDR3. V usage is TRBV18 and J usage is TRBJ1-5; unclear D gene. Trimming removed 1 base at V and 2 bases at J, with 6 bases between. This CDR3 has 14 amino acids. CDR1 and CDR2 (germline): KGHSH, LQKENI. DNA for the CDR3: TGTGCCAGCTCACCACGGAGCGGCAATCAGCCCCAGCATTTT. It specifies CASSPRSGNQPQHF.

This sequence joins TRBV5-6 and TRBJ1-1; TRBD1 matches at 10 bases. CDR3 length: 16 amino acids. V was clipped by 3 bases and J by 2 bases; unmatched bases: 7. CDR1 SGHDT and CDR2 YYEEEE come from the germline V gene. CDR3 coding DNA: TGTGCCAGCAGCTCCTTCGAGACAGGGGGCAACACTGAAGCTTTCTTT. It specifies CASSSFETGGNTEAFF. The whole variable domain, filled in from reference TRBV5-6 and TRBJ1-1, reads DAGVTQSPTHLIKTRGQQVTLRCSPKSGHDTVSWYQQALGQGPQFIFQYYEEEERQRGNFPDRFSGHQFPNYSSELNVNALLLGDSALYLCASSSFETGGNTEAFFGQGTRLTVV.

V usage is TRBV9 and J usage is TRBJ1-1, with a possible D match to TRBD1 (6 bases). V lost 2 bases and J lost 7, with 15 bases in between. CDR1 is SGDLS, CDR2 YYNGEE, per germline. CDR3 length equals 14 residues. The CDR3, as DNA: TGTGCCAGCAGCGTCGCATCTGGGGGCAGTGAAGCTTTCTTT. It translates to CASSVASGGSEAFF.

This sequence joins TRBV28 and TRBJ2-5; TRBD1 aligns across 8 bases. V dropped 3 bases and J dropped 5; count of bases not matched to a gene: 5. This CDR3 comprises 14 residues. Germline values: CDR1 MDHEN, CDR2 SYDVKM. The CDR3 loop is CASSFPDRVETQYF. The CDR3 DNA follows: TGTGCCAGCAGTTTCCCGGACAGGGTCGAGACCCAGTACTTC.

V is TRBV28 and J is TRBJ1-6; TRBD1 is a possible D gene (5 bases). The V end lost 2 bases, the J end lost 8 bases, and 13 bases lay between the germline ends. The germline V gene encodes CDR1 MDHEN and CDR2 SYDVKM. This CDR3 is 15 amino acids long. The CDR3 DNA sequence: TGTGCCAGCAGTTTAGGCCCGGGGGAGTATTCACCCCTCCACTTT. It is translated as CASSLGPGEYSPLHF.

The chain links TRBV2 to TRBJ2-6; perhaps TRBD1 as D (6 bases). Trimming stripped 6 bases from V and 0 bases from J, with 9 bases between. The CDR3 spans 15 residues. The germline V gene has CDR1 SNHLY and CDR2 FYNNEI. Written as DNA, the CDR3 is TGTGCCAGCAGCGGACAGTACTCTGGGGCCAACGTCCTGACTTTC. Translated, it gives CASSGQYSGANVLTF.

The V gene is TRBV6-6, the J gene TRBJ1-1; D unresolved. The germline CDR1 and CDR2 sequences are MNHNY and SVGAGI (reference sequence). This CDR3 contains 10 residues. V gave up 8 bases and J gave up 3 bases, with 4 bases separating them. The DNA of the CDR3 is TGTGCCAGCCGTGACACTGAAGCTTTCTTT. It is translated as CASRDTEAFF.

This clone has only one observation. The V gene is TRBV11-3, the J gene TRBJ1-1; 9 nucleotides agree with TRBD1. Per the germline V gene, CDR1 is SGHNT and CDR2 is YENEEA. This CDR3 comprises 15 residues. With 5 bases clipped from V and 3 bases from J, the junction kept 7 bases outside the gene matches. The CDR3: CASSPRTGAYTEAFF. The CDR3 nucleotides read TGTGCCAGCAGCCCCCGGACAGGGGCCTACACTGAAGCTTTCTTT.

The chain has TRBV9 and TRBJ2-2; TRBD2 might be the D (6 bases). The CDR3 totals 18 residues. Germline CDR1 reads SGDLS; CDR2 reads YYNGEE. V was clipped by 0 bases and J by 0 bases, with 15 bases between them. The CDR3 region has the DNA TGTGCCAGCAGCGTAGCCTTGCGGGCGGGACCGAACACCGGGGAGCTGTTTTTT. Its translation: CASSVALRAGPNTGELFF.

The rearrangement joins TRBV6-5 to TRBJ2-7; D is possibly TRBD2 (5 bases). CDR3 length: 14 amino acids. V was trimmed by 2 bases and J by 0 bases, leaving 8 bases between them. Germline loops: CDR1 MNHEY, CDR2 SVGAGI. CDR3 sequence: CASSYRESSYEQYF. CDR3 DNA: TGTGCCAGCAGTTACAGGGAGAGCTCCTACGAGCAGTACTTC.

The rearrangement joins TRBV2 to TRBJ2-5; perhaps TRBD2 as D (6 bases). The J call is doubtful: the DNA matches TRBJ2-7 better. Looked up from germline, CDR1 is SNHLY and CDR2 is FYNNEI. There are 14 residues in the CDR3. CDR3 protein: CASSEGGQSYEQYF. CDR3 in DNA: TGTGCCAGCAGTGAGGGGGGTCAGTCCTACGAGCAGTACTTC.

This chain connects TRBV20-1 to TRBJ1-1; D not resolved. Per germline, CDR1 DFQATT and CDR2 SNEGSKA (reference sequence). The CDR3 is 11 amino acids. V was cut by 6 bases and J by 4 bases, with 9 bases left in between. The CDR3: CSASHLTEAFF. In DNA, the CDR3 is TGCAGTGCGAGCCATCTCACTGAAGCTTTCTTT.

This chain uses TRBV5-1 with TRBJ2-7, with TRBD2 matching over 8 bases. Per germline, CDR1 SGHRS and CDR2 YFSETQ. The CDR3 contains 13 residues. V shed 7 bases, J shed 4 bases, and the junction held 7 bases outside the gene matches. The CDR3 bases are TGCGCCAGCGGAAAGCGGGAGAAGTACGAGCAGTACTTC. Encoded protein: CASGKREKYEQYF.

The chain has TRBV9 and TRBJ2-7, with a tentative D call TRBD1 (5 bases). V was pared by 2 bases and J by 7 bases, with 16 bases between. The CDR3 runs to 14 residues. The germline CDR1 and CDR2 sequences are SGDLS and YYNGEE. In nucleotides, the CDR3 is TGTGCCAGCAGCGTGGGGCAGGTTCACTGGGAGCAGTACTTC. Translated: CASSVGQVHWEQYF.